This T cell receptor beta chain was recovered during a study of patients and donors after allogeneic stem cell transplantation. Using its own MiXCR run on the RT-PCR reads, TCRdb lists one record per CDR3 protein. The sample yields more than 850,000 distinct CDR3 sequences, under 20% seen once. Germline V gene sequence: CDR1 SEHNR, CDR2 FQNEAQ (reference sequence). V was shortened by 4 bases and J by 1 base, with 10 bases between the two germline ends. The CDR3 runs 14 residues. Material for sequencing was blood, either unsorted or a sorted T cell fraction (not recorded which). The receptor's source is a human donor who was either an allogeneic HSCT recipient or a stem cell or donor lymphocyte infusion donor (not recorded which). It is not recorded whose cells these are; they may come from a transplant donor. The rearrangement uses TRBV7-9 and TRBJ2-5, with D maybe TRBD2 (5 bases). CDR3 sequence: CASSSPGFQETQYF. CDR3 nucleotides: TGTGCCAGCAGCTCGCCGGGGTTCCAAGAGACCCAGTACTTC.